The source of this TCR beta chain is a study of T cell changes during pregnancy in multiple sclerosis. The protocol was immunoSEQ multiplex PCR, while the TCRdb copy is restricted to in-frame clones and leaves out a portion. The sample lists some 28,000 clones; less than 90% were seen once. The CDR3 is 13 amino acids. Deletions cut 0 bases from V and 1 base from J, with 4 bases between. This rearrangement joins TRBV5-7 to TRBJ1-1; no firm D call. TRBV5-7 is annotated as an ORF whose role is uncertain. Sample: CD8+ T cells from peripheral blood mononuclear cells, taken before pregnancy. This sequence originates from a female donor with multiple sclerosis, enrolled in a pregnancy study. DNA of the CDR3: TGTGCCAGCAGCTTGGTGGCGAACACTGAAGCTTTCTTT. It yields the protein CASSLVANTEAFF.